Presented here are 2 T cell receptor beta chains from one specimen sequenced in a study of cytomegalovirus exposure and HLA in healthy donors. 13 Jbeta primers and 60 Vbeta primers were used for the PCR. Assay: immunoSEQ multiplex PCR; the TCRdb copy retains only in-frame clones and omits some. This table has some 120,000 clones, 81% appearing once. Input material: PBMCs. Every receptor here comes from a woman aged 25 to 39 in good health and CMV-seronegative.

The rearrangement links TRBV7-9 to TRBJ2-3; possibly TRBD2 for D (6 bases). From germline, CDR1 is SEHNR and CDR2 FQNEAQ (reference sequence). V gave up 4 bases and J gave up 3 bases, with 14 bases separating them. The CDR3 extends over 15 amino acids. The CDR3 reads CASSYQGGDTDTQYF. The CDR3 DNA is TGTGCCAGCAGCTATCAGGGAGGTGATACAGATACGCAGTATTTT.

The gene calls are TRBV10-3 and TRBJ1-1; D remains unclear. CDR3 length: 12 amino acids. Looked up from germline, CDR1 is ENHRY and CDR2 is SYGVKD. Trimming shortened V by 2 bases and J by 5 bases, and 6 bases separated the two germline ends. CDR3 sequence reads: CAISEPHTEAFF. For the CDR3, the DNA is TGTGCCATCAGTGAGCCCCATACTGAAGCTTTCTTT.